Included here is one T cell receptor beta chain sequence, with context. The CDR3 runs to 11 residues. Each CDR3 protein is one row after TCRdb ran MiXCR on the RT-PCR reads. The sample carries almost 700,000 distinct CDR3 sequences, more than 13% recorded once. Sequences were obtained from memory CD4+ T cells from blood. The gene calls are TRBV21-1 and TRBJ2-7; the table's D call, TRBD1, was not checked against the DNA. TRBV21-1 is a known pseudogene. The source is a female donor in good health, serving as a healthy control. The CDR3 DNA is TGTGCCAGAAGCAACAGGGGCGAGCAGTACTTC. It translates to CARSNRGEQYF.